This TCR beta chain originates from a study of blood T cells in healthy people across ages. This clonotype was seen more than once but under ten times. The target antigen is unknown. Study results and limitations: Possibly confounding the expanded clonotype changes was the fact that donor CMV status was unknown.

The use of a sample-barcoded 5' primer and a J-beta primer mix characterized a second PCR of about 7 to 12 cycles. One entry per CDR3 protein, called by TCRdb with MiXCR from the 5' RACE reads. The table shows fewer than 1,200,000 distinct CDR3 sequences, with approximately 26% occurring only once. Trimming pared 5 bases from V and 0 bases from J, leaving 8 bases between. CDR3 size: 14 residues. The V gene's germline CDR1 is SGHTA and CDR2 FQGNSA. In addition, the sample was reused for a study of T cells of mothers and their children. That source reports: At approximately 1.5 ug per 15 ul, all of the extracted RNA went into cDNA synthesis.

The sequence was collected from a girl between 2 and 10 years old in good health. The chain combines TRBV7-2 with TRBJ2-1; D unclear. The sample was blood. CDR3 protein: CASSGLSSYNEQFF. The CDR3 DNA reads as TGTGCCAGCAGCGGGTTAAGCTCCTACAATGAGCAGTTCTTC.